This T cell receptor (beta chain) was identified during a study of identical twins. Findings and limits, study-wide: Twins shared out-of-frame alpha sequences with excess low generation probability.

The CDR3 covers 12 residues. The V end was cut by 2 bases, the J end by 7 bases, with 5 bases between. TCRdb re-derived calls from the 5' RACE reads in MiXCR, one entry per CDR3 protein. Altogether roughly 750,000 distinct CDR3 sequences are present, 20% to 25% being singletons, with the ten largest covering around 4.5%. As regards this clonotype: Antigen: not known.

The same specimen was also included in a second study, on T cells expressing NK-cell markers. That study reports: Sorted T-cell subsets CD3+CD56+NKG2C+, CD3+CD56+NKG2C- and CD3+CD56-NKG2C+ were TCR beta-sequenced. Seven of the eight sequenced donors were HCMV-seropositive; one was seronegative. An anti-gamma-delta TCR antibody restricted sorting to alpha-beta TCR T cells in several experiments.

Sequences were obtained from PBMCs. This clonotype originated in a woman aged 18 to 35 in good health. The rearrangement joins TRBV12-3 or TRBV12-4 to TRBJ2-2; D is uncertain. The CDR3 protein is CASSLHGGELFF. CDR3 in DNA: TGTGCCAGCAGTTTACACGGCGGGGAGCTGTTTTTT.